The 25 T cell receptor beta chains below were found in one sample sequenced in a study of blood T cells in healthy people across ages. Using a J-beta primer mix together with a sample-barcoded 5' primer, a second PCR was run for roughly 6 to 11 cycles. MiXCR, applied by TCRdb to the 5' RACE reads, yields one record per CDR3 protein. The profile shows approximately 690,000 distinct CDR3 sequences, approximately 40% of them singletons. The source material was blood. The source of these receptors is an elderly man in good health.

The chain couples TRBV5-1 to TRBJ1-1; perhaps TRBD1 as D (5 bases). CDR3 length equals 15 residues. V was shortened by 2 bases and J by 1 base, with 12 bases between the two germline ends. Germline values: CDR1 SGHRS, CDR2 YFSETQ. This CDR3 reads CASSFSTGGNTEAFF. In DNA form, the CDR3 reads TGCGCCAGCAGCTTCTCGACGGGGGGGAACACTGAAGCTTTCTTT. Full variable domain (remainder filled in from reference TRBV5-1 and TRBJ1-1): KAGVTQTPRYLIKTRGQQVTLSCSPISGHRSVSWYQQTPGQGLQFLFEYFSETQRNKGNFPGRFSGRQFSNSRSEMNVSTLELGDSALYLCASSFSTGGNTEAFFGQGTRLTVV.

The chain has TRBV20-1 and TRBJ2-3, with 9 bases that match TRBD2. J gave up 2 bases and V 0 bases, and 6 bases lay outside the gene matches. Germline V lookup: CDR1 DFQATT, CDR2 SNEGSKA (reference sequence). CDR3 length: 16 amino acids. The CDR3 DNA sequence: TGCAGTGCTAGAGATGGTGCGGGAGGGAACACAGATACGCAGTATTTT. The encoded protein is CSARDGAGGNTDTQYF.

This clonotype was found a few times. The chain recombines TRBV24-1 with TRBJ2-7; D uncertain. This CDR3 spans 17 amino acids. With 4 bases removed from V and 7 bases from J, the gap between germline ends came to 25 bases. Germline CDR1 and CDR2: KGHDR and SFDVKD. The CDR3 here is CATSDPATRSSYNEQYF. In DNA, the CDR3 is TGTGCCACCAGTGACCCAGCGACCCGTAGCTCCTACAATGAGCAGTACTTC.

The chain recombines TRBV2 with TRBJ2-5, with TRBD2 as a possible D gene (5 bases). This CDR3 is built from 13 residues. V dropped 7 bases and J dropped 11 bases, with 20 bases sitting between them. Germline V gives CDR1 SNHLY, CDR2 FYNNEI. The CDR3 is CASNVQRLGEQYF. The CDR3 DNA reads TGTGCCAGCAATGTCCAGAGGTTGGGAGAGCAGTACTTC.

The gene calls are TRBV10-2 and TRBJ1-1; a weak D match, TRBD1 (6 bases). Germline V gene lookup returns CDR1 WSHSY and CDR2 SAAADI. The CDR3 is made up of 14 amino acids. V lost 5 bases and J 3 bases, leaving 13 bases between the germline ends. Here the CDR3 DNA reads TGCGCCAGCAGTCCCCTTTCAGGGGACACTGAAGCTTTCTTT. Translated: CASSPLSGDTEAFF.

This clonotype was seen at least ten times. This chain uses TRBV7-3 with TRBJ2-3; 11 nucleotides align to TRBD2. V gave up 5 bases and J gave up 2 bases; unmatched junction bases: 3. The germline gives CDR1 SGHTA, CDR2 FQGTGA. The CDR3 length is 15 residues. The CDR3 loop reads CASSQGLADTDTQYF. The CDR3 nucleotides are TGTGCCAGCAGCCAGGGACTAGCGGACACAGATACGCAGTATTTT.

There are a few counts of this clonotype. This chain uses TRBV25-1 with TRBJ1-6; 10 nucleotides match TRBD1. Germline V lookup: CDR1 MGHDK, CDR2 SYGVNS. The V and J ends lost 4 bases and 8 bases, in that order; junction bases with no gene match: 2. The CDR3 totals 14 residues. The CDR3 bases are TGTGCCAGCAGTGGCGACAGGGGGCATTCACCCCTCCACTTT. Translation: CASSGDRGHSPLHF.

This clonotype showed up just once. The chain combines TRBV20-1 with TRBJ2-1, with 7 positions matching TRBD2. The CDR3 contains 14 residues. CDR1 and CDR2 (germline): DFQATT, SNEGSKA (reference sequence). V shed 2 bases, J shed 4 bases, and the junction held 5 bases outside the gene matches. CDR3 DNA sequence: TGCAGTGCTAGAAAAGCTAGCGGATACAATGAGCAGTTCTTC. It specifies CSARKASGYNEQFF.

This clonotype appeared many times. A clone one base away is much larger, so this may be a read error. This rearrangement joins TRBV12-3 or TRBV12-4 to TRBJ2-5, with 10 bases identical to TRBD1. The junction had 14 bases not matched to a gene; V was cut back by 5 bases and J by 11 bases. CDR3 size: 15 residues. The CDR3 DNA follows: TGTGCCAGCAGTAAGGGACAGGGGTACTACAATGAGCAGTACTTC. Translation gives CASSKGQGYYNEQYF.

The chain has TRBV4-3 and TRBJ2-7; 11 positions agree with TRBD1. CDR3 length: 15 amino acids. V trimming: 2 bases; J trimming: 3 bases; junction bases outside the gene matches: 3. The germline V gene has CDR1 LGHNA and CDR2 YSLEER. The CDR3 nucleotides read TGCGCCAGCAGCCAACGGGACAGGGGGTGCTACGAGCAGTACTTC. It encodes CASSQRDRGCYEQYF.

Worth noting for this clonotype: One base away lies a much larger clone, so this may be a sequencing read error. V and J are TRBV10-3 and TRBJ2-5, with D possibly being TRBD1 (6 bases). The length of the CDR3 is 11 residues. Per the germline V gene, CDR1 is ENHRY and CDR2 is SYGVKD. Trimming took off 11 bases at V and 11 bases at J, with 18 bases between the two ends. This chain's CDR3 is CALGQSYVQYF. The CDR3 nucleotides are TGTGCCCTTGGACAGTCCTACGTGCAGTACTTC.

This clonotype has more than one count but fewer than ten. CDR3 protein: CSVEKDPVSGYTF. The CDR3 DNA reads as TGCAGCGTTGAAAAGGACCCTGTGTCTGGCTACACCTTC. This rearrangement joins TRBV29-1 to TRBJ1-2; D is uncertain. Per germline, CDR1 SQVTM and CDR2 ANQGSEA. Between the trimmed V and J ends, which lost 2 bases and 7 bases, there was a span of 14 bases. The CDR3 covers 13 residues.

The chain couples TRBV15 to TRBJ2-1; 9 positions match TRBD1. Germline V lookup: CDR1 LNHNV, CDR2 YYDKDF (reference sequence). Trimming removed 7 bases from V and 6 bases from J; junction bases left unmatched: 7. CDR3 size: 14 residues. The CDR3 DNA reads TGTGCCACCAACCCGGGGACAGGGACCAATGAGCAGTTCTTC. It translates to CATNPGTGTNEQFF.

The rearrangement joins TRBV7-2 to TRBJ2-7, with 8 bases matching TRBD1. The germline V gene encodes CDR1 SGHTA and CDR2 FQGNSA. The CDR3 length is 16 residues. Losses at the gene ends were 1 base for V and 7 bases for J; bases not matched to a gene: 12. CDR3 in DNA: TGTGCCAGCAGCTTAGTCGCGGGACAGGTCCCCGGGGAGCAGTACTTC. Amino acids: CASSLVAGQVPGEQYF.

This clonotype has only one observation. Mismatch with germline at one junction end may stem from a read error. The chain has TRBV11-3 and TRBJ2-5, with unresolved D. From germline, CDR1 is SGHNT and CDR2 YENEEA. The CDR3 sequence is 13 residues long. The CDR3 region has the DNA TGTGTCAGCAGCTTAGCTTCCCGGAATGAGCAGTACTTC. Translation gives CVSSLASRNEQYF.

The chain couples TRBV20-1 to TRBJ1-1, with unresolved D. The V end lost 5 bases, the J end lost 1 base, and 14 bases lay between the germline ends. This CDR3 is 14 amino acids long. From germline, CDR1 is DFQATT and CDR2 SNEGSKA (reference sequence). CDR3 sequence (DNA): TGCAGTGCTTCCCGTGGCGGACCGAACACTGAAGCTTTCTTT. This codes for CSASRGGPNTEAFF.

This clonotype was detected many times. The chain couples TRBV6-5 to TRBJ2-1; 8 bases are a match to TRBD2. V trimming: 4 bases; J trimming: 6 bases; junction bases outside the gene matches: 5. CDR1 is MNHEY and CDR2 is SVGAGI in the germline V gene. The CDR3 length is 14 residues. This CDR3 reads CASSLGLEFNEQFF. CDR3 DNA: TGTGCCAGCAGTTTGGGACTAGAATTCAATGAGCAGTTCTTC.

This clonotype was counted between two and nine times. The chain carries TRBV28 and TRBJ2-4, with unresolved D. The DNA matches TRBJ2-7 better at its end, which makes the J call doubtful. Germline V gene lookup returns CDR1 MDHEN and CDR2 SYDVKM. The length of the CDR3 is 12 residues. The CDR3 is CASAVNSYEQYF. DNA for the CDR3: TGTGCCAGCGCAGTCAACTCCTACGAGCAGTACTTC.

The chain has TRBV20-1 and TRBJ2-5; D is ambiguous. Trimming cost V 0 bases and J 2 bases, with 10 bases left between them. Germline lookup yields CDR1 DFQATT and CDR2 SNEGSKA (reference sequence). The CDR3 is made up of 14 amino acids. DNA for the CDR3: TGCAGTGCTAGAGAATCACTGCTACAAGAGACCCAGTACTTC. Protein product: CSARESLLQETQYF.

This clonotype has a count of ten or more. CDR3 sequence reads: CASSKQARGNSPLHF. As DNA, the CDR3 is TGTGCCAGCAGCAAGCAGGCCAGGGGTAATTCACCCCTCCACTTT. V is TRBV7-9 and J is TRBJ1-6; a weak D match, TRBD1 (6 bases). Germline CDR1 reads SEHNR; CDR2 reads FQNEAQ (reference sequence). Trimming pared 5 bases from V and 6 bases from J, leaving 14 bases between. The CDR3 extends over 15 amino acids.

This chain connects TRBV15 to TRBJ2-4; 10 positions agree with TRBD1. The J call may be incorrect, as the DNA end agrees better with TRBJ2-7. The length of the CDR3 is 15 residues. CDR1 is LNHNV, CDR2 YYDKDF, per germline (reference sequence). The CDR3 sequence is CATSRLRDRGHEQYF. The DNA for the CDR3 is TGTGCCACCAGCAGGCTCCGGGACAGGGGTCACGAGCAGTACTTC.

This clonotype was seen only a few times. The V call is TRBV21-1, the J call TRBJ2-1. TRBV21-1 is deemed a pseudogene. The CDR3 loop spans 16 amino acids. CDR3 region: CASSKTKKASDNEQFF. The CDR3 region has the DNA TGTGCCAGCAGCAAGACAAAGAAGGCATCCGACAATGAGCAGTTCTTC.

The chain employs TRBV10-3 and TRBJ2-1, with D perhaps TRBD2 (6 bases). CDR1 ENHRY and CDR2 SYGVKD come from the germline V gene. V lost 10 bases to trimming and J lost 6 bases, with 19 bases between them. The CDR3 is 14 amino acids. The CDR3 DNA sequence: TGTGCCACTGCGGGACTCGGGGGAGGCAATGAGCAGTTCTTC. This codes for CATAGLGGGNEQFF.

The chain carries TRBV3-1 and TRBJ2-4; TRBD1 agrees at 12 bases. The J call may be faulty, since TRBJ2-7 better matches the DNA end. Per germline, CDR1 LGHDT and CDR2 YNNKEL (reference sequence). The CDR3 length is 15 residues. The CDR3 DNA reads as TGTGCCAGCAGCCACCGGGACAGGGGGCGAGACGAGCAGTACTTC. Amino acids: CASSHRDRGRDEQYF.

The chain carries TRBV5-5 and TRBJ2-3, with D uncertain. This CDR3 region has 15 residues. Trimming left V 1 base short and J 6 bases short, with 15 bases between. Germline lookup yields CDR1 SGHKS and CDR2 YYEKEE (reference sequence). CDR3 amino acids: CASSLSGPRMDTQYF. Here the CDR3 DNA reads TGTGCCAGCAGCTTGTCCGGACCTCGCATGGATACGCAGTATTTT.